Shown below are 12 T cell receptor beta chains from a single sample sequenced in a study of OX40 agonist ivuxolimab in advanced cancers. TCRdb's table, derived via immunoSEQ multiplex PCR, lists solely in-frame clones and lacks some. The sample lists about 95,000 clones, about 85% occurring once. The sequenced sample was CD4+ or CD8+ T cells sorted from blood, obtained in a trial of the OX40 agonist ivuxolimab. The source of these receptors is an adult with an advanced solid tumor such as melanoma, head and neck, liver or kidney cancer.

The chain has TRBV5-4 and TRBJ1-1; D gene ambiguous. CDR3 length: 14 residues. Germline lookup yields CDR1 SGHNT and CDR2 YYREEE (reference sequence). V gave up 0 bases and J gave up 3 bases, with 9 bases separating them. The CDR3, as DNA: TGTGCCAGCAGCTTGGAGGGAGGCGACACTGAAGCTTTCTTT. Protein sequence: CASSLEGGDTEAFF.

The J gene is TRBJ2-7, the V gene TRBV6-1, with 7 bases matching TRBD2. The CDR3 has 21 residues. The germline gives CDR1 MNHNS, CDR2 SASEGT. Trimming cost V 2 bases and J 1 base; bases outside gene matches: 23. CDR3 residues: CASSELGLRSTAGTPSYEQYF. CDR3 nucleotides: TGTGCCAGCAGTGAACTGGGACTAAGGTCGACCGCCGGGACTCCATCCTACGAGCAGTACTTC.

V gene TRBV4-1 combines with J gene TRBJ2-6; D possibly corresponds to TRBD2 (5 bases). CDR1 MGHRA and CDR2 YSYEKL come from the germline V gene. V lost 4 bases, J lost 10 bases, and 11 bases lay in between. This CDR3 comprises 13 residues. CDR3 DNA sequence: TGCGCCAGCAGCCCGAGAGGGTCAAACGTCCTGACTTTC. It translates to CASSPRGSNVLTF.

V and J are TRBV27 and TRBJ2-7, with 7 bases lining up with TRBD1. CDR3 length equals 15 residues. The V gene end was trimmed by 0 bases and the J gene end by 5 bases; junction bases not matched to a gene: 7. Germline CDR1 MNHEY, CDR2 SMNVEV (reference sequence). Here the CDR3 DNA reads TGTGCCAGCAGTTTATCAGAGACAGGGTTGGACGAGCAGTACTTC. It specifies CASSLSETGLDEQYF.

This clone was recorded only once. The gene calls are TRBV7-9 and TRBJ1-2; perhaps TRBD1 as D (5 bases). Germline V gene lookup returns CDR1 SEHNR and CDR2 FQNEAQ (reference sequence). The ends were cut back, 1 base at V and 4 bases at J, with 13 bases in the middle. The CDR3 runs to 15 residues. Written as DNA, the CDR3 is TGTGCCAGCAGCTTAGGCCCGACAGTTTTCTATGGCTACACCTTC. Translation gives CASSLGPTVFYGYTF.

The V gene is TRBV19, the J gene TRBJ1-1; the D is unclear. Germline-derived CDR1 and CDR2 are LNHDA and SQIVND (reference sequence). V was clipped by 8 bases and J by 5 bases, with 24 bases between them. CDR3 length: 16 amino acids. CDR3 residues: CASSKGTYLPGTEAFF. The CDR3 nucleotides read TGTGCCAGTTCGAAAGGCACATACCTCCCCGGGACTGAAGCTTTCTTT.

In DNA form, the CDR3 reads TGTGCCAGCAGCTCATTCAATCAGCCCCAGCATTTT. Protein sequence: CASSSFNQPQHF. This chain uses TRBV7-8 with TRBJ1-5; no firm D call. Trimming pared 4 bases from V and 3 bases from J, leaving 4 bases between. Germline loops: CDR1 SGHVS, CDR2 FQNEAQ. The CDR3 contains 12 residues.

The chain has TRBV29-1 and TRBJ2-5; D may be TRBD2 (5 bases). CDR3 size: 11 residues. With 7 bases removed from V and 0 bases from J, the gap between germline ends came to 6 bases. Germline V gene data show CDR1 as SQVTM and CDR2 as ANQGSEA. CDR3 residues: CSGGDQETQYF. The CDR3, as DNA: TGCAGCGGGGGAGACCAAGAGACCCAGTACTTC.

The V call is TRBV4-1, the J call TRBJ2-7, with D unclear. CDR3 size: 15 residues. Trimming pared 0 bases from V and 6 bases from J, leaving 15 bases between. Germline assignment: CDR1 MGHRA and CDR2 YSYEKL. The CDR3 sequence is CASSQDAWLVGEQYF. The CDR3 nucleotides are TGCGCCAGCAGCCAAGATGCATGGCTAGTGGGCGAGCAGTACTTC.

This clone was detected a few times. V is TRBV11-3 and J is TRBJ2-5, with D unresolved. Trimming took 5 bases from V and 5 from J, leaving 15 bases between them. Germline CDR1 is SGHNT and CDR2 is YENEEA. The length of the CDR3 is 14 residues. DNA for the CDR3: TGTGCCAGCAGCCGCGGCCGTGCTATGGAGACCCAGTACTTC. It yields the protein CASSRGRAMETQYF. Drawing the rest from reference TRBV11-3 and TRBJ2-5, the complete variable domain is EAGVVQSPRYKIIEKKQPVAFWCNPISGHNTLYWYLQNLGQGPELLIRYENEEAVDDSQLPKDRFSAERLKGVDSTLKIQPAELGDSAVYLCASSRGRAMETQYFGPGTRLLVL.

V gene TRBV5-1 combines with J gene TRBJ1-2; 7 bases match TRBD1. In germline, CDR1 is SGHRS, CDR2 YFSETQ. Unmatched junction bases numbered 3, after V lost 0 bases and J lost 4 bases. This CDR3 has 14 amino acids. The CDR3 loop reads CASSLDRGGYGYTF. CDR3 sequence (DNA): TGCGCCAGCAGCTTGGACAGGGGAGGCTATGGCTACACCTTC.

The V gene is TRBV6-1, the J gene TRBJ2-5; D ambiguous. Between the trimmed V and J ends, which lost 6 bases and 4 bases, there was a span of 15 bases. From germline, CDR1 is MNHNS and CDR2 SASEGT. There are 14 residues in the CDR3. CDR3 sequence reads: CASRKMGLRETQYF. Written as DNA, the CDR3 is TGTGCCAGCAGGAAAATGGGGTTACGAGAGACCCAGTACTTC.